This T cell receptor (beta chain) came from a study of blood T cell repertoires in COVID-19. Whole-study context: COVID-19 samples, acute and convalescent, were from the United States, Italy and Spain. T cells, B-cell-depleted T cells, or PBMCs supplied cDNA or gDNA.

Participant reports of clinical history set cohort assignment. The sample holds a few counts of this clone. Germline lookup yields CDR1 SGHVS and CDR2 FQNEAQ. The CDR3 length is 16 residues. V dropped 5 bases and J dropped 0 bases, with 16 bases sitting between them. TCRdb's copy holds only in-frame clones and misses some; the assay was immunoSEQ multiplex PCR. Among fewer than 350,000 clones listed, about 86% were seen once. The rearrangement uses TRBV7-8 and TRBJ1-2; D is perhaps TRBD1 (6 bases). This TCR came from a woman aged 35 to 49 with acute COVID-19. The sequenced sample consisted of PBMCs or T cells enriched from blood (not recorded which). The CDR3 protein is CASSLTRTETNYGYTF. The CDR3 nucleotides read TGTGCCAGCAGCCTGACTCGGACAGAAACTAACTATGGCTACACCTTC.